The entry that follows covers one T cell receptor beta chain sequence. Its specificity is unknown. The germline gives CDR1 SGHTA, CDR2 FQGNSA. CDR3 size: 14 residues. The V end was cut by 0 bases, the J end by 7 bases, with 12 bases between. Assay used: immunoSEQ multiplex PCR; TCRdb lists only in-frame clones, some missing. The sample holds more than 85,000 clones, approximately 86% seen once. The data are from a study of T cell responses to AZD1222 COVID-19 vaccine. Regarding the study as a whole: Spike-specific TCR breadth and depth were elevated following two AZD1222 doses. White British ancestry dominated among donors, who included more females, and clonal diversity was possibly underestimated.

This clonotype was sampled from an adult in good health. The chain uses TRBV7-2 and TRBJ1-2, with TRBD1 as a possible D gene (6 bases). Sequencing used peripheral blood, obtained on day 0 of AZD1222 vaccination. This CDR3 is CASSLAGGASGYTF. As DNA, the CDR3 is TGTGCCAGCAGCTTAGCGGGGGGGGCTAGTGGCTACACCTTC.